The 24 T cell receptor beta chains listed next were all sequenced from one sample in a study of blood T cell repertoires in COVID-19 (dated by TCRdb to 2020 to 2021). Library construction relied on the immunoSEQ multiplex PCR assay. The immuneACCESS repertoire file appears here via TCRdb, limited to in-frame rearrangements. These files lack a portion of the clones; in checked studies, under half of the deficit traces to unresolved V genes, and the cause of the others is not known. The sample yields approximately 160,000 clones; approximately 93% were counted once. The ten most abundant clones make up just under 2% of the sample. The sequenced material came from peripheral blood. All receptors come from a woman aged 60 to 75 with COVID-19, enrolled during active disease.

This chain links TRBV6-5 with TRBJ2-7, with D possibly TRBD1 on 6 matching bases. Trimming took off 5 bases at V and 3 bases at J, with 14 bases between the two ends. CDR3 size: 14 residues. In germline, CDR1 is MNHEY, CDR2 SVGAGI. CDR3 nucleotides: TGTGCCAGCAGTCTTACTGGACAGTACTACGAGCAGTACTTC. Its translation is CASSLTGQYYEQYF.

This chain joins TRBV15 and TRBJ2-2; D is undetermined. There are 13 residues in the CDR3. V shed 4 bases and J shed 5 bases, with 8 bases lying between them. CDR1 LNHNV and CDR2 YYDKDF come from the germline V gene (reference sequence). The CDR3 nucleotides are TGTGCCACCAGCAACCTACAGACCGGGGAGCTGTTTTTT. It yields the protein CATSNLQTGELFF.

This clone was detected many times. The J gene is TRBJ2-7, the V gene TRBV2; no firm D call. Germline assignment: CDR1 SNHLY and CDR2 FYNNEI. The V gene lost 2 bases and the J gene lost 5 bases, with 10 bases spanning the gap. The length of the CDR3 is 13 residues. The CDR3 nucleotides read TGTGCCAGCAGTGAAAGACTGCCAAACGAGCAGTACTTC. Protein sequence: CASSERLPNEQYF.

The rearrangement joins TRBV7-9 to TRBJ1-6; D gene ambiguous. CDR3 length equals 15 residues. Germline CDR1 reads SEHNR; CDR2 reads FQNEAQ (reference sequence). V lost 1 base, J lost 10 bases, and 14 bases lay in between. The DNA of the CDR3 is TGTGCCAGCAGCTTAGTCCCCGGGGTCGGGTCACCCCTCCACTTT. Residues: CASSLVPGVGSPLHF.

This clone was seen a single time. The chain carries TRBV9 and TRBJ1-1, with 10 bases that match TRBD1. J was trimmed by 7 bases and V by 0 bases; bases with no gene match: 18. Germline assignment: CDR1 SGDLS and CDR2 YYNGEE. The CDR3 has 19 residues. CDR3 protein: CASSVGPNLRQGAGFEAFF. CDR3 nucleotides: TGTGCCAGCAGCGTAGGCCCCAACTTAAGACAGGGGGCGGGTTTTGAAGCTTTCTTT.

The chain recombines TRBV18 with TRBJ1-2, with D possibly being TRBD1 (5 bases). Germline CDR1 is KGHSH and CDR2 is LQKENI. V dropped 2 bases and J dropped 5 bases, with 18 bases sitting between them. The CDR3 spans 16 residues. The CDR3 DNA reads TGTGCCAGCTCACCAGCTGAAATTTTGCGGGGGTATGGCTACACCTTC. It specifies CASSPAEILRGYGYTF.

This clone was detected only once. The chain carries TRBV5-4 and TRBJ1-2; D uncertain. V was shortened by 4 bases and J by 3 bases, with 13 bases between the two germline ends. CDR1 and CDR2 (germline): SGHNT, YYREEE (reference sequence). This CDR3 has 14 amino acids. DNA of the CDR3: TGTGCCAGCAGCCACGACTCCTCGTACTATGGCTACACCTTC. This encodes CASSHDSSYYGYTF.

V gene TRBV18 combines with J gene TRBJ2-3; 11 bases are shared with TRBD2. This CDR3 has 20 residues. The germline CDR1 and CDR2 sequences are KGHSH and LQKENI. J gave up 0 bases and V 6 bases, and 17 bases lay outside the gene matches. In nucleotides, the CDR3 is TGTGCCAGCTCCCCGCCCCCGACGGGACTAGCGGAACCTAGCACAGATACGCAGTATTTT. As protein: CASSPPPTGLAEPSTDTQYF.

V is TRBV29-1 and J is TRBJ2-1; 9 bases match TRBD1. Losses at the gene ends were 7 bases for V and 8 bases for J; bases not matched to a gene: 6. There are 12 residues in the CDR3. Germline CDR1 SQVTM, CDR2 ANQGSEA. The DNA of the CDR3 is TGCAGCGCAACAGGGGGCGGGGATGAGCAGTTCTTC. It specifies CSATGGGDEQFF.

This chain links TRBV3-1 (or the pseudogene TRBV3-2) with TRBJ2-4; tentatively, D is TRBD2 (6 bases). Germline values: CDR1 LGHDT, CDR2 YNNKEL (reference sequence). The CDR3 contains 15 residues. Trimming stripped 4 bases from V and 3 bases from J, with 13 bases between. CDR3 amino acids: CASSRSWGVKNIQYF. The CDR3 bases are TGTGCCAGCAGCCGGTCTTGGGGGGTCAAAAACATTCAGTACTTC.

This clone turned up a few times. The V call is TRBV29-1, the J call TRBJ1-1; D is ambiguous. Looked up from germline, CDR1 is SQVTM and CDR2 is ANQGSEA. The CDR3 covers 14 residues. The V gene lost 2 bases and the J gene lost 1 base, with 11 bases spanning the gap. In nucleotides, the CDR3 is TGCAGCGTTGAAAGTCCCTGGGCGAACACTGAAGCTTTCTTT. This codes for CSVESPWANTEAFF.

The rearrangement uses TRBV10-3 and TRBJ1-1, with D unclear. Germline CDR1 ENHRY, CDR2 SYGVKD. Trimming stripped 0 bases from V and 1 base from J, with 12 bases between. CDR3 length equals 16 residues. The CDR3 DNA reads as TGTGCCATCAGTGAGTCGGCGGTGAGAAAGAACACTGAAGCTTTCTTT. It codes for CAISESAVRKNTEAFF.

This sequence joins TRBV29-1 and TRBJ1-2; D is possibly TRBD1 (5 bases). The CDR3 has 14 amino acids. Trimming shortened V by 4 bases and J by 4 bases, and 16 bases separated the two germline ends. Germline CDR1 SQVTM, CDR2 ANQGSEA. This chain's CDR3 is CSVGQVQGIYGYTF. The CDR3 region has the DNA TGCAGCGTTGGGCAGGTGCAGGGAATCTATGGCTACACCTTC.

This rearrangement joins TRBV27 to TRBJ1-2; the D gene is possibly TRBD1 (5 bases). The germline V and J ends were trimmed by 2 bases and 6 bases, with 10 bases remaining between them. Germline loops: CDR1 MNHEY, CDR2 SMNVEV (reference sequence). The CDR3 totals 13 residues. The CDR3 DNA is TGTGCCAGCAGTTTAACCAGGGATCATGGCTACACCTTC. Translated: CASSLTRDHGYTF.

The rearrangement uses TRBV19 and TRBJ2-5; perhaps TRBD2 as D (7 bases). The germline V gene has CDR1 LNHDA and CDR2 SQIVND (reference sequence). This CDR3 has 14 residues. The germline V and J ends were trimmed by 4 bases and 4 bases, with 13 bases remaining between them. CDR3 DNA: TGTGCCAGTAGTAGCGGGGGCCCCCCAGAGACCCAGTACTTC. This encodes CASSSGGPPETQYF.

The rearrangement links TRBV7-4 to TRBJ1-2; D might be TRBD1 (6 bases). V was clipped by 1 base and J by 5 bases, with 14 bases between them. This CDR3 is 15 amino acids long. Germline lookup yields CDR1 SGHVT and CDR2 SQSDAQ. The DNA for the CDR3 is TGTGCCAGCAGCTTAGGTTACAGGGTTAGTTATGGCTACACCTTC. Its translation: CASSLGYRVSYGYTF.

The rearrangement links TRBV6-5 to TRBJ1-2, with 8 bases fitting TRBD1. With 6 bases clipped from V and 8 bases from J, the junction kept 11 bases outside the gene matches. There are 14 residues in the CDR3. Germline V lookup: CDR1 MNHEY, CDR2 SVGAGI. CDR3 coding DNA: TGTGCCAGCAGAGCCTTGACAGGGGCGGGCGGCTACACCTTC. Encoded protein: CASRALTGAGGYTF.

CDR3 residues: CASNNRGGGGELFF. The CDR3 DNA reads TGTGCCAGTAATAACAGGGGAGGAGGCGGGGAGCTGTTTTTT. This chain uses TRBV19 with TRBJ2-2; D might be TRBD1 (7 bases). With 7 bases removed from V and 7 bases from J, the gap between germline ends came to 16 bases. Germline loops: CDR1 LNHDA, CDR2 SQIVND (reference sequence). This CDR3 comprises 14 residues.

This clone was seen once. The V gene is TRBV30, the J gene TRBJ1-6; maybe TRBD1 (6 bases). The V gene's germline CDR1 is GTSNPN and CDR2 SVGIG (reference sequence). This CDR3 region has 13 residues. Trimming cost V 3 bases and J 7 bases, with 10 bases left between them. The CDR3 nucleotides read TGTGCCTGGAGGCAGGGGACCAATTCACCCCTCCACTTT. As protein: CAWRQGTNSPLHF.

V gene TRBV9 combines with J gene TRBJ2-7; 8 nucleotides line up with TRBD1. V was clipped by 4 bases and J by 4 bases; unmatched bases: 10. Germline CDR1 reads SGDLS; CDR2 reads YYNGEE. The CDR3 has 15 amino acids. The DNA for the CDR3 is TGTGCCAGCAGCCTCGGTGTAGGGACAGGATACGAGCAGTACTTC. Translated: CASSLGVGTGYEQYF.

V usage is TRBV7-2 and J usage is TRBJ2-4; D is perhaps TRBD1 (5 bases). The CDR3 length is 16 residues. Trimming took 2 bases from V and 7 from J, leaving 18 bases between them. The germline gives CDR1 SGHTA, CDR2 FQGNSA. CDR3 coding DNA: TGTGCCAGCAGCTTAACGGTCGGTCAGGGCGGTAACATTCAGTACTTC. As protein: CASSLTVGQGGNIQYF.

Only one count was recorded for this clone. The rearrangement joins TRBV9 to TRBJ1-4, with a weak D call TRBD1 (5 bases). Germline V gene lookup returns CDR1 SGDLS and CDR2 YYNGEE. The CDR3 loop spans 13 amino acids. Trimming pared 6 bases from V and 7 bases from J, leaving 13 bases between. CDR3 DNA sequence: TGTGCCAGCAACCCAACGGGGGGTGAAAAACTGTTTTTT. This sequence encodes CASNPTGGEKLFF.

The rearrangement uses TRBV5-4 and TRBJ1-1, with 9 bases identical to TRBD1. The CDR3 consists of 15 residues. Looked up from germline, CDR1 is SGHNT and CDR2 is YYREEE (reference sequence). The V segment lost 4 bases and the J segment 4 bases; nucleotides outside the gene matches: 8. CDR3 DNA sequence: TGTGCCAGCAGCGAAAAACAGGGGGCGGGCACTGAAGCTTTCTTT. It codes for CASSEKQGAGTEAFF.

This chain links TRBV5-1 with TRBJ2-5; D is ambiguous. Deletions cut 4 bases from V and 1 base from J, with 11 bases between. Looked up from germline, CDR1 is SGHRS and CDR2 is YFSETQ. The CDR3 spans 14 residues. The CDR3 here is CASSPLGLQETQYF. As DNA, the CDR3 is TGCGCCAGCAGCCCTCTTGGCCTCCAAGAGACCCAGTACTTC.